Following are 12 T cell receptor beta chains from one sample sequenced in a study of OX40 agonist ivuxolimab in advanced cancers. Profiling relied on immunoSEQ multiplex PCR, and the TCRdb table lists in-frame clones only, not all of them. This sample yields over 25,000 clones, of which 85% are seen a single time; about half belongs to the top ten. The sample consisted of CD4+ or CD8+ T cells sorted from blood, taken in a trial of the OX40 agonist ivuxolimab. Source of these receptors: an adult with an advanced solid tumor such as melanoma, head and neck, liver or kidney cancer.

The chain uses TRBV12-5 and TRBJ2-7; no definite D call. Trimming shortened V by 5 bases and J by 2 bases, and 16 bases separated the two germline ends. Looked up from germline, CDR1 is LGHNT and CDR2 is FRNRAP. This CDR3 has 15 amino acids. Written as DNA, the CDR3 is TGTGCTAGTGGTCCTACGGGTAAGATAACCTACGAGCAGTACTTC. Translating it yields CASGPTGKITYEQYF.

The chain combines TRBV10-3 with TRBJ2-3, with 7 bases lining up with TRBD1. The V segment lost 2 bases and the J segment 1 base; nucleotides outside the gene matches: 3. Germline CDR1 ENHRY, CDR2 SYGVKD. This CDR3 region has 15 residues. The CDR3 is CAISERGTGTDTQYF. Written as DNA, the CDR3 is TGTGCCATCAGTGAGAGAGGGACAGGCACAGATACGCAGTATTTT.

The chain employs TRBV6-6 and TRBJ1-2, with 7 positions matching TRBD1. The J segment lost 8 bases and the V segment lost 0 bases, leaving 6 bases of the junction unmatched. Germline V gene lookup returns CDR1 MNHNY and CDR2 SVGAGI (reference sequence). This CDR3 region has 14 residues. CDR3 amino acids: CASSYSTGSDGYTF. For the CDR3, the DNA is TGTGCCAGCAGTTACTCGACAGGGTCGGACGGCTACACCTTC.

The chain has TRBV6-5 and TRBJ1-6; the D is unclear. This CDR3 has 16 amino acids. The germline V gene has CDR1 MNHEY and CDR2 SVGAGI. V gave up 4 bases and J gave up 3 bases, with 13 bases separating them. The CDR3 loop is CASSSPPVFYNSPLHF. The CDR3 DNA reads as TGTGCCAGCAGTTCCCCCCCAGTTTTCTATAATTCACCCCTCCACTTT.

The chain couples TRBV6-5 to TRBJ2-1; no reliable D call. Germline assignment: CDR1 MNHEY and CDR2 SVGAGI. The CDR3 totals 12 residues. V was shortened by 4 bases and J by 7 bases, with 8 bases between the two germline ends. The CDR3 here is CASSFGLNEQFF. DNA of the CDR3: TGTGCCAGCAGTTTTGGCTTGAATGAGCAGTTCTTC.

The V call is TRBV6-6, the J call TRBJ2-1; unclear D gene. Trimming took off 0 bases at V and 9 bases at J, with 6 bases between the two ends. Germline V gene data show CDR1 as MNHNY and CDR2 as SVGAGI (reference sequence). The CDR3 sequence is 12 residues long. This chain's CDR3 is CASSYSSAEQFF. CDR3 in DNA: TGTGCCAGCAGTTACTCCTCCGCTGAGCAGTTCTTC.

This clone has more than one count but fewer than ten. The gene calls are TRBV29-1 and TRBJ1-2; 7 positions agree with TRBD1. The V gene end was trimmed by 7 bases and the J gene end by 5 bases; junction bases not matched to a gene: 7. CDR3 length: 12 residues. CDR1 and CDR2 from the germline V gene are SQVTM and ANQGSEA. The CDR3 spells CSAKTGSYGYTF. CDR3 nucleotides: TGCAGCGCGAAGACAGGGTCGTATGGCTACACCTTC. Supplemented by reference TRBV29-1 and TRBJ1-2, the full variable domain reads SAVISQKPSRDICQRGTSLTIQCQVDSQVTMMFWYRQQPGQSLTLIATANQGSEATYESGFVIDKFPISRPNLTFSTLTVSNMSPEDSSIYLCSAKTGSYGYTFGSGTRLTVV.

The chain links TRBV19 to TRBJ1-6, with D unclear. From germline, CDR1 is LNHDA and CDR2 SQIVND (reference sequence). V was shortened by 3 bases and J by 8 bases, with 14 bases between the two germline ends. The CDR3 runs 15 residues. CDR3 sequence reads: CASSIGLFIDSPLHF. The CDR3 region has the DNA TGTGCCAGTAGTATTGGACTATTTATTGATTCACCCCTCCACTTT.

The table lists this clone with a few counts. This chain joins TRBV11-2 and TRBJ2-1; D unresolved. This CDR3 spans 13 amino acids. CDR1 and CDR2 (germline): SGHAT, FQNNGV. V dropped 1 base and J dropped 8 bases, with 9 bases sitting between them. CDR3 coding DNA: TGTGCCAGCAGCTTAGTGCTGGTCGATGAGCAGTTCTTC. Translated: CASSLVLVDEQFF.

V and J are TRBV5-4 and TRBJ2-2; 7 nucleotides align to TRBD1. Germline-derived CDR1 and CDR2 are SGHNT and YYREEE (reference sequence). The CDR3 contains 15 residues. J was trimmed by 7 bases and V by 0 bases; bases with no gene match: 6. The CDR3 sequence: CASSLGQGEGGELFF. In nucleotides, the CDR3 is TGTGCCAGCAGCTTGGGCCAGGGGGAAGGCGGGGAGCTGTTTTTT.

This chain connects TRBV29-1 to TRBJ2-7; D is possibly TRBD1 or TRBD2 (5 bases each). Germline CDR1 is SQVTM and CDR2 is ANQGSEA. Trimming cost V 7 bases and J 2 bases, with 12 bases left between them. The CDR3 loop spans 12 amino acids. CDR3 protein: CSARDGTYEQYF. The CDR3 region has the DNA TGCAGCGCAAGGGACGGAACCTACGAGCAGTACTTC.

The gene calls are TRBV19 and TRBJ2-1, with 8 bases aligning to TRBD1. The ends lost 5 bases at V and 2 bases at J; junction bases unmatched: 2. The CDR3 loop spans 14 amino acids. The germline V gene encodes CDR1 LNHDA and CDR2 SQIVND (reference sequence). The CDR3 region is CASSPQGAYNEQFF. DNA for the CDR3: TGTGCCAGTAGTCCACAGGGGGCCTACAATGAGCAGTTCTTC.